The 13 T cell receptor beta chains in this list originate from one sample, sequenced in a study of blood T cell repertoires in COVID-19. Only in-frame clones appear in the TCRdb table, and some are missing; sequencing was by immunoSEQ multiplex PCR. The sample consists of around 220,000 clones, 85% to 90% of them appearing once. The sequenced sample was PBMCs or T cells enriched from blood (not recorded which). The receptors come from a woman in her 50s with acute COVID-19.

DNA for the CDR3: TGTGCCAGCAGCTTAGATGTGGGAGGCCAGCCCCAGCATTTT. It codes for CASSLDVGGQPQHF. The V call is TRBV11-2, the J call TRBJ1-5; D is undetermined. In germline, CDR1 is SGHAT, CDR2 FQNNGV. This CDR3 contains 14 residues. The V end was cut by 0 bases, the J end by 7 bases, with 10 bases between.

V is TRBV3-1 (or the pseudogene TRBV3-2) and J is TRBJ2-2; D is ambiguous. This CDR3 region has 14 residues. CDR1 and CDR2 (germline): LGHDT, YNNKEL (reference sequence). V was clipped by 1 base and J by 4 bases, with 7 bases between them. CDR3 in amino acids: CASSQGGATGELFF. CDR3 coding DNA: TGTGCCAGCAGCCAAGGAGGCGCCACCGGGGAGCTGTTTTTT.

This clone was recorded only once. The genes are TRBV7-2 and TRBJ1-5; TRBD1 matches at 7 bases. V was clipped by 5 bases and J by 2 bases; unmatched bases: 6. The CDR3 consists of 15 residues. The germline CDR1 and CDR2 sequences are SGHTA and FQGNSA. Here the CDR3 reads CASSPQGGGNQPQHF. The CDR3 nucleotides read TGTGCCAGCAGCCCCCAGGGGGGCGGCAATCAGCCCCAGCATTTT.

Only one count was recorded for this clone. The chain joins TRBV28 to TRBJ1-6, with 8 bases that match TRBD1. The CDR3 extends over 14 amino acids. Germline V gene data show CDR1 as MDHEN and CDR2 as SYDVKM. The V segment lost 5 bases and the J segment 10 bases; nucleotides outside the gene matches: 7. The CDR3 region has the DNA TGTGCCAGCAGTCCAGGGGGCAGATTATCACCCCTCCACTTT. It specifies CASSPGGRLSPLHF.

The chain links TRBV7-9 to TRBJ2-7; TRBD2 might be the D (6 bases). V gave up 5 bases and J gave up 4 bases, with 15 bases separating them. Germline assignment: CDR1 SEHNR and CDR2 FQNEAQ (reference sequence). The CDR3 runs 14 residues. The CDR3 is CASSPGTLAYEQYF. As DNA, the CDR3 is TGTGCCAGCAGCCCCGGGACTTTGGCATACGAGCAGTACTTC.

This chain connects TRBV27 to TRBJ2-7, with a tentative D call TRBD2 (5 bases). CDR1 is MNHEY, CDR2 SMNVEV, per germline (reference sequence). V lost 0 bases, J lost 2 bases, and 5 bases lay in between. The CDR3 is 13 amino acids. This CDR3 is CASSLSSAYEQYF. Written as DNA, the CDR3 is TGTGCCAGCAGTTTATCTAGCGCCTACGAGCAGTACTTC.

This clone has more than one count but fewer than ten. The chain combines TRBV5-4 with TRBJ1-6, with 8 bases fitting TRBD1. Looked up from germline, CDR1 is SGHNT and CDR2 is YYREEE (reference sequence). The trim removed 1 base at V and 6 bases at J, leaving 3 bases unmatched. The CDR3 runs 15 residues. CDR3 sequence (DNA): TGTGCCAGCAGCTTGAACCAGGGGGCTAATTCACCCCTCCACTTT. This translates into CASSLNQGANSPLHF.

The chain joins TRBV6-2 or TRBV6-3 to TRBJ2-1; TRBD2 matches at 8 bases. Germline CDR1 MNHEY, CDR2 SVGEGT. The CDR3 covers 19 residues. J gave up 0 bases and V 0 bases, and 10 bases lay outside the gene matches. CDR3: CASSYSMIAGTVSYNEQFF. CDR3 in DNA: TGTGCCAGCAGTTACTCGATGATAGCGGGAACTGTCTCCTACAATGAGCAGTTCTTC.

This chain links TRBV7-2 with TRBJ2-7; TRBD1 aligns across 12 bases. Germline trimming cut 5 bases from V and 0 bases from J; bases unmatched to any gene: 14. The CDR3 has 19 residues. Germline lookup yields CDR1 SGHTA and CDR2 FQGNSA. CDR3 in amino acids: CASSTPGTGGLLSSYEQYF. The CDR3 coding sequence is TGTGCCAGCAGCACACCCGGGACAGGGGGCCTCCTTAGCTCCTACGAGCAGTACTTC.

This clone was picked up one time. V and J are TRBV4-2 and TRBJ2-1; the match to TRBD2 covers 8 bases. CDR1 is LGHNA and CDR2 is YNFKEQ in the germline V gene. The V segment lost 5 bases and the J segment 6 bases; nucleotides outside the gene matches: 3. The CDR3 has 13 amino acids. The CDR3 spells CASSDGLANEQFF. Written as DNA, the CDR3 is TGTGCCAGCAGCGACGGACTAGCCAATGAGCAGTTCTTC.

The CDR3 reads CASSFGTSGAYNEQFF. The CDR3 region has the DNA TGTGCCAGCAGCTTTGGGACTAGCGGCGCGTACAATGAGCAGTTCTTC. This chain links TRBV5-4 with TRBJ2-1; 11 bases are a match to TRBD2. Trimming removed 2 bases from V and 4 bases from J; junction bases left unmatched: 5. The CDR3 is 16 residues long. In germline, CDR1 is SGHNT, CDR2 YYREEE (reference sequence).

The chain carries TRBV11-2 and TRBJ2-3; the match to TRBD2 covers 9 bases. This CDR3 region has 17 residues. V was clipped by 1 base and J by 5 bases; unmatched bases: 10. Germline V gives CDR1 SGHAT, CDR2 FQNNGV. The CDR3 DNA is TGTGCCAGCAGCTTAGGAGGGTCTAGCGGGATACGAGATACGCAGTATTTT. It is translated as CASSLGGSSGIRDTQYF.

The CDR3 region has the DNA TGTGCCAGCAGTCTTGAGGGGGATCCATTTTACAATGAGCAGTTCTTC. Translated: CASSLEGDPFYNEQFF. The rearrangement links TRBV27 to TRBJ2-1; a possible D gene is TRBD1 (6 bases). The germline V gene encodes CDR1 MNHEY and CDR2 SMNVEV (reference sequence). This CDR3 has 16 residues. V lost 5 bases and J 4 bases, leaving 18 bases between the germline ends.